These 25 T cell receptor beta chains were all obtained from the same sample, sequenced in a study of Ad26.COV2.S vaccination and SARS-CoV-2 variants. The protocol was immunoSEQ multiplex PCR, while the TCRdb copy is restricted to in-frame clones and leaves out a portion. The data hold fewer than 400,000 clones, with 89% observed a single time. As for treatment: approximately 18 received Ad26.COV2.S at low or high dose, single or two shots; 5 received placebo; per-sample allocation not given. Collection of the samples took place on day 63 after the first injection of vaccine or placebo. The material sequenced was peripheral blood, taken in a trial of Ad26.COV2.S vaccine versus placebo. These receptors all come from a person aged 18 to 65 who received the Ad26.COV2.S COVID-19 vaccine or a placebo.

In DNA form, the CDR3 reads TGTGCCAGCAGCCCGGGCGGGGCCAAAAACATTCAGTACTTC. It is translated as CASSPGGAKNIQYF. This chain joins TRBV6-5 and TRBJ2-4, with D possibly matching TRBD2 (5 bases). The CDR3 is made up of 14 amino acids. V lost 6 bases and J 1 base, leaving 10 bases between the germline ends. Germline CDR1 reads MNHEY; CDR2 reads SVGAGI.

The chain joins TRBV2 to TRBJ2-2, with a possible D match to TRBD2 (7 bases). V shed 7 bases and J shed 5 bases, with 17 bases lying between them. Per the germline V gene, CDR1 is SNHLY and CDR2 is FYNNEI. The CDR3 loop spans 15 amino acids. This CDR3 is CASKQRGGNTGELFF. The CDR3 region has the DNA TGTGCCAGCAAACAAAGGGGGGGTAATACCGGGGAGCTGTTTTTT.

This clone was seen only once. V gene TRBV7-2 combines with J gene TRBJ1-2; D might be TRBD1 (5 bases). V shed 5 bases and J shed 5 bases, with 12 bases lying between them. There are 13 residues in the CDR3. Germline-derived CDR1 and CDR2 are SGHTA and FQGNSA. In DNA, the CDR3 is TGTGCCAGCAGCACCGACGAGGGGTATGGCTACACCTTC. This encodes CASSTDEGYGYTF.

This clone has a single count. V is TRBV20-1 and J is TRBJ1-5; D is unresolved. Germline CDR1 is DFQATT and CDR2 is SNEGSKA (reference sequence). V dropped 3 bases and J dropped 4 bases, with 7 bases sitting between them. The CDR3 totals 12 residues. The CDR3 coding sequence is TGCAGTGCTAGTCCCGGGAATCAGCCCCAGCATTTT. It codes for CSASPGNQPQHF.

The chain uses TRBV4-1 and TRBJ2-6; 7 bases match TRBD1. Germline CDR1 reads MGHRA; CDR2 reads YSYEKL. V lost 1 base and J lost 0; bases outside the gene matches: 0. The CDR3 has 16 amino acids. Written as DNA, the CDR3 is TGCGCCAGCAGCCAAGGACAGGGCTCTGGGGCCAACGTCCTGACTTTC. Protein product: CASSQGQGSGANVLTF.

The genes are TRBV30 and TRBJ2-7; no reliable D call. Trimming left V 3 bases short and J 0 bases short, with 24 bases between. Germline assignment: CDR1 GTSNPN and CDR2 SVGIG (reference sequence). The CDR3 sequence is 18 residues long. The CDR3 nucleotides are TGTGCCTGGAGCCCTATGCCCCTTCTACTAACCCACTCCTACGAGCAGTACTTC. It yields the protein CAWSPMPLLLTHSYEQYF.

This sequence joins TRBV11-1 and TRBJ2-7, with unresolved D. The V gene's germline CDR1 is SGHAT and CDR2 FQDESV (reference sequence). This CDR3 contains 13 residues. V shed 1 base and J shed 8 bases, with 12 bases lying between them. In DNA form, the CDR3 reads TGTGCCAGCAGCTTAGTCTCTCGAGGAAAGCAGTACTTC. Protein: CASSLVSRGKQYF.

The chain has TRBV30 and TRBJ1-6, with unresolved D. The germline V gene has CDR1 GTSNPN and CDR2 SVGIG (reference sequence). With 4 bases removed from V and 6 bases from J, the gap between germline ends came to 10 bases. This CDR3 region has 13 residues. DNA of the CDR3: TGTGCCTGGACCCCTGACCTTAATTCACCCCTCCACTTT. Protein product: CAWTPDLNSPLHF.

The rearrangement joins TRBV5-1 to TRBJ2-5; D is perhaps TRBD2 (6 bases). The CDR3 has 16 amino acids. CDR1 and CDR2 from the germline V gene are SGHRS and YFSETQ. Trimming pared 0 bases from V and 5 bases from J, leaving 17 bases between. CDR3 sequence: CASSLDVILRGETQYF. In nucleotides, the CDR3 is TGCGCCAGCAGCTTGGATGTTATCCTACGGGGGGAGACCCAGTACTTC.

At least ten counts were recorded for this clone. The chain combines TRBV6-2 or TRBV6-3 with TRBJ2-3, with 15 bases aligning to TRBD2. CDR1 and CDR2 from the germline V gene are MNHEY and SVGEGT. The junction had 5 bases not matched to a gene; V was cut back by 0 bases and J by 4 bases. The length of the CDR3 is 18 residues. In nucleotides, the CDR3 is TGTGCCAGCAGTTACTCCATCCGGACTAGCGGGAGGGCAGATACGCAGTATTTT. It translates to CASSYSIRTSGRADTQYF.

The chain uses TRBV19 and TRBJ2-3, with TRBD2 as a possible D gene (6 bases). This CDR3 is built from 14 residues. CDR1 LNHDA and CDR2 SQIVND come from the germline V gene (reference sequence). Trimming cost V 8 bases and J 1 base, with 13 bases left between them. CDR3 amino acids: CASRRRGGTDTQYF. CDR3 coding DNA: TGTGCCAGTCGGCGGCGGGGCGGCACAGATACGCAGTATTTT.

The rearrangement links TRBV2 to TRBJ1-2, with TRBD1 as a possible D gene (5 bases). In germline, CDR1 is SNHLY, CDR2 FYNNEI. Between the trimmed V and J ends, which lost 2 bases and 10 bases, there was a span of 23 bases. The CDR3 consists of 16 residues. CDR3 residues: CASSEYKFGTAGNYTF. The CDR3, as DNA: TGTGCCAGCAGTGAATATAAATTCGGGACGGCCGGAAACTACACCTTC.

The chain joins TRBV7-8 to TRBJ2-1, with 13 bases fitting TRBD2. Germline-derived CDR1 and CDR2 are SGHVS and FQNEAQ. V lost 5 bases and J lost 8; bases outside the gene matches: 3. The CDR3 is 14 amino acids. CDR3 sequence (DNA): TGTGCCAGCAGCAGGACTAGCGGGAGTGATGAGCAGTTCTTC. It is translated as CASSRTSGSDEQFF.

V and J are TRBV20-1 and TRBJ2-5, with 7 bases lining up with TRBD2. Germline CDR1 is DFQATT and CDR2 is SNEGSKA (reference sequence). This CDR3 region has 15 residues. Trimming removed 3 bases from V and 5 bases from J; junction bases left unmatched: 12. In DNA form, the CDR3 reads TGCAGTGCTAGTTCAGCTAGCGGACGCGGGGAGACCCAGTACTTC. Encoded protein: CSASSASGRGETQYF.

The chain joins TRBV4-1 to TRBJ2-2; weak D call: TRBD1 (6 bases). Germline assignment: CDR1 MGHRA and CDR2 YSYEKL. The CDR3 consists of 16 residues. The V gene lost 3 bases and the J gene lost 1 base, with 12 bases spanning the gap. The CDR3 nucleotides are TGCGCCAGCAGCCAGCCAGGACAGAAGAACACCGGGGAGCTGTTTTTT. It codes for CASSQPGQKNTGELFF.

The chain employs TRBV28 and TRBJ1-1, with TRBD1 matching over 9 bases. The CDR3 contains 17 residues. Germline CDR1 is MDHEN and CDR2 is SYDVKM. V lost 2 bases and J lost 0; bases outside the gene matches: 7. This chain's CDR3 is CASSLPPGTGMNTEAFF. The DNA of the CDR3 is TGTGCCAGCAGTTTACCGCCCGGGACAGGGATGAACACTGAAGCTTTCTTT.

This clone was counted only a few times. This rearrangement joins TRBV18 to TRBJ2-7, with unresolved D. Germline V gene sequence: CDR1 KGHSH, CDR2 LQKENI. CDR3 length: 15 residues. Trimming pared 0 bases from V and 2 bases from J, leaving 11 bases between. CDR3 DNA: TGTGCCAGCTCACCACCTTCCAGGAGCCCCTACGAGCAGTACTTC. It codes for CASSPPSRSPYEQYF.

This clone came up a few times. The chain couples TRBV19 to TRBJ2-7; 13 positions match TRBD2. Germline values: CDR1 LNHDA, CDR2 SQIVND (reference sequence). The CDR3 extends over 14 amino acids. The junction had 3 bases not matched to a gene; V was cut back by 10 bases and J by 0 bases. The chain's CDR3 is CATRTSGSSYEQYF. DNA of the CDR3: TGTGCCACCAGGACTAGCGGGAGCTCCTACGAGCAGTACTTC.

J is TRBJ1-3 and V is TRBV6-1, with D unresolved. The germline V gene has CDR1 MNHNS and CDR2 SASEGT. The CDR3 contains 16 residues. Trimming removed 0 bases at V and 0 bases at J, with 9 bases between. The CDR3 spells CASSEAIRTSGNTIYF. CDR3 sequence (DNA): TGTGCCAGCAGTGAAGCGATACGGACCTCTGGAAACACCATATATTTT.

CDR3 sequence reads: CASSKSPGYRAKNIQYF. The CDR3 nucleotides read TGTGCCAGCAGCAAAAGTCCAGGGTACCGGGCCAAAAACATTCAGTACTTC. V is TRBV5-8 and J is TRBJ2-4; possible D gene TRBD1, 5 bases. Trimming stripped 4 bases from V and 1 base from J, with 18 bases between. This CDR3 comprises 17 residues. Germline assignment: CDR1 SGHTS and CDR2 YDEGEE.

This clone was observed a few times. The same CDR3 can be traced to other DNA sequences in this sample. The CDR3 nucleotides are TGCGCCAGCAGCCTCCGGGACAGGACCTACGAGCAGTACTTC. Residues: CASSLRDRTYEQYF. The rearrangement joins TRBV4-1 to TRBJ2-7, with 8 bases fitting TRBD1. Germline loops: CDR1 MGHRA, CDR2 YSYEKL. The V and J ends lost 4 bases and 2 bases, in that order; junction bases with no gene match: 4. This CDR3 has 14 residues.

The chain uses TRBV7-9 and TRBJ1-4; 12 bases fit TRBD1. Per the germline V gene, CDR1 is SEHNR and CDR2 is FQNEAQ (reference sequence). The CDR3 covers 14 residues. Unmatched junction bases numbered 5, after V lost 3 bases and J lost 12 bases. The DNA of the CDR3 is TGTGCCAGCAGCTTGGGGACAGGGGGCACGGAACTGTTTTTT. This encodes CASSLGTGGTELFF.

The chain couples TRBV7-3 to TRBJ2-5, with D possibly matching TRBD2 (6 bases). V was cut by 5 bases and J by 2 bases, with 15 bases left in between. The germline CDR1 and CDR2 sequences are SGHTA and FQGTGA. The CDR3 is 15 residues long. The CDR3 region has the DNA TGTGCCAGCAGCCCAGCGGCGGGACCGCAAGAGACCCAGTACTTC. It translates to CASSPAAGPQETQYF.

This clone has a single count. J is TRBJ2-1 and V is TRBV9; D is possibly TRBD1 (6 bases). Trimming took off 0 bases at V and 4 bases at J, with 11 bases between the two ends. CDR1 is SGDLS and CDR2 is YYNGEE in the germline V gene. The CDR3 length is 15 residues. The DNA for the CDR3 is TGTGCCAGCAGCGTAGAGGGGACACAGTACAATGAGCAGTTCTTC. It is translated as CASSVEGTQYNEQFF.

V and J are TRBV28 and TRBJ2-1; possibly TRBD1 or TRBD2 for D (5 bases each). V dropped 9 bases and J dropped 8 bases, with 8 bases sitting between them. This CDR3 spans 10 amino acids. Germline lookup yields CDR1 MDHEN and CDR2 SYDVKM. The CDR3 DNA sequence: TGTGCCAGTGGGACCGATGAGCAGTTCTTC. Protein: CASGTDEQFF.